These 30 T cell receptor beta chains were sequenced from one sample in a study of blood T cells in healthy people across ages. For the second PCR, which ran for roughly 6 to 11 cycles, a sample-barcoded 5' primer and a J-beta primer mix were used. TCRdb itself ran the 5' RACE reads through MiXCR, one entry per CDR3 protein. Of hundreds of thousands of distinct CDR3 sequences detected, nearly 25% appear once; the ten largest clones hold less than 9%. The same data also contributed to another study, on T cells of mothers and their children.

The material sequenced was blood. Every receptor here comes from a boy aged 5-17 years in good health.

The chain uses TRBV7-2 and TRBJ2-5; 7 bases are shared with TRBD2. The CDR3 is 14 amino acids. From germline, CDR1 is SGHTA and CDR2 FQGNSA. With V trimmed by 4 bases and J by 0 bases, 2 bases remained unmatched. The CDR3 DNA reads TGTGCCAGCAGCTCACTAGCGTACCAAGAGACCCAGTACTTC. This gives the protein CASSSLAYQETQYF.

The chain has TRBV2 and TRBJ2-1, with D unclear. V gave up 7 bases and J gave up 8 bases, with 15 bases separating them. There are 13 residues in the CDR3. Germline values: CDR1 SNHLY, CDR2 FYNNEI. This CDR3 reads CASMVRITDEQFF. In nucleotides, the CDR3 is TGTGCCAGCATGGTCAGGATCACAGATGAGCAGTTCTTC.

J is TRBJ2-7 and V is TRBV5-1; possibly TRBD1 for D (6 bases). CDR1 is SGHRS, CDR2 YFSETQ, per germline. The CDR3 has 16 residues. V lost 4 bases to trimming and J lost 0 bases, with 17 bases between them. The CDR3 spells CASSRTGSRSSYEQYF. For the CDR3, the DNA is TGCGCCAGCAGCAGAACAGGGTCCCGAAGCTCCTACGAGCAGTACTTC.

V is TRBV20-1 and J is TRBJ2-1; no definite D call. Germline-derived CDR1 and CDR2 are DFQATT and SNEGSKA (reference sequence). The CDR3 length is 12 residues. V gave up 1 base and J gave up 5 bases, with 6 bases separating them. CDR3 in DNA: TGCAGTGCTAGAGCCACCCACAATGAGCAGTTCTTC. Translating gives CSARATHNEQFF.

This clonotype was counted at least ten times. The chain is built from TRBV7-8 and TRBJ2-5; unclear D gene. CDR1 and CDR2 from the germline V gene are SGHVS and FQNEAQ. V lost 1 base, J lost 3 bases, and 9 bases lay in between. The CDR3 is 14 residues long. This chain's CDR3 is CASSLELVEETQYF. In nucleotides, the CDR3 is TGTGCCAGCAGCTTAGAGCTCGTCGAAGAGACCCAGTACTTC.

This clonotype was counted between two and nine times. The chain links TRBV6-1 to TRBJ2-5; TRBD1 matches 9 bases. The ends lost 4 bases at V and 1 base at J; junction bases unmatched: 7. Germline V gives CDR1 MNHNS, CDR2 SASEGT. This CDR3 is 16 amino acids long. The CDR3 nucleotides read TGTGCCAGCAGTGTACACAGGGGGCAAAGCCAAGAGACCCAGTACTTC. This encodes CASSVHRGQSQETQYF.

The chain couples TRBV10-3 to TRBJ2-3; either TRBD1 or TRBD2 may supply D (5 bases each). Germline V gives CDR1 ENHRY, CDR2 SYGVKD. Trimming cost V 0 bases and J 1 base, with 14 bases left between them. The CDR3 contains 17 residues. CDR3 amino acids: CAISESGRRTGTDTQYF. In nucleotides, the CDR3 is TGTGCCATCAGTGAGTCGGGACGGCGGACTGGCACAGATACGCAGTATTTT.

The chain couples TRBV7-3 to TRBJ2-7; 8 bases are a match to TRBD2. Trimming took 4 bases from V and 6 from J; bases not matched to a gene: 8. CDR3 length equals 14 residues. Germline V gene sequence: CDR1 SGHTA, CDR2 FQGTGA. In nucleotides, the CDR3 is TGTGCCAGCAGCTCCCAAGCGGGAGACGTCGAGCAGTACTTC. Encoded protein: CASSSQAGDVEQYF.

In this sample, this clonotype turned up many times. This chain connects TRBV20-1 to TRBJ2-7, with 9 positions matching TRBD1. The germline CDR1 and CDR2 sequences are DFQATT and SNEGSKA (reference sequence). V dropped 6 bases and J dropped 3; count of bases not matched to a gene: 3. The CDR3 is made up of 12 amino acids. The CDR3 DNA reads TGCAGTGCCACGGGACAGGGCTACGAGCAGTACTTC. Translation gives CSATGQGYEQYF.

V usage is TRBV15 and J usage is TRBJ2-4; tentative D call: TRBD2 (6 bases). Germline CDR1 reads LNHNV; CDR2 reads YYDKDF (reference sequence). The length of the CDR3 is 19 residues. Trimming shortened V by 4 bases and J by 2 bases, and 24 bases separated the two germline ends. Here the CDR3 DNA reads TGTGCCACCAGCAATTTACCCTCTAGAGGGAGGACGACCAAAAACATTCAGTACTTC. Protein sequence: CATSNLPSRGRTTKNIQYF.

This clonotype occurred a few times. The CDR3 is CASSPRRTSGSYNEQFF. CDR3 coding DNA: TGCGCCAGCAGCCCAAGACGGACTAGCGGGAGTTACAATGAGCAGTTCTTC. The rearrangement joins TRBV4-3 to TRBJ2-1; TRBD2 matches 13 bases. V shed 4 bases and J 4 bases; nucleotides not matched to a gene: 7. The germline V gene encodes CDR1 LGHNA and CDR2 YSLEER. The CDR3 runs 17 residues.

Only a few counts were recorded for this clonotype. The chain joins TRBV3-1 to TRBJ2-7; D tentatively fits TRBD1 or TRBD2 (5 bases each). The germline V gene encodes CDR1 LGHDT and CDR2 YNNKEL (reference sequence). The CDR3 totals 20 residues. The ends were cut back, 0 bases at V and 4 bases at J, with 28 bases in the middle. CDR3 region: CASSQDGLPGRTTPPYEQYF. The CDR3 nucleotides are TGTGCCAGCAGCCAAGATGGCCTCCCGGGACGCACCACACCGCCTTACGAGCAGTACTTC.

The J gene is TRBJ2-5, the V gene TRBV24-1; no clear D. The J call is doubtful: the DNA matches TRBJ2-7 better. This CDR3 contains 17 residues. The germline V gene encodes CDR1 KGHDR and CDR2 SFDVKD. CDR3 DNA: TGTGCCACCAGTGATTTCTACAGACACAAATGCCCCTACGAGCAGTACTTC. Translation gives CATSDFYRHKCPYEQYF.

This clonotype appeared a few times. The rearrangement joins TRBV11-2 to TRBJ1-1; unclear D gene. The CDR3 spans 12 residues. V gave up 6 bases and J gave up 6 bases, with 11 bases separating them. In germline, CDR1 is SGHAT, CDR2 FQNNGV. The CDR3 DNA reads TGTGCCAGCAGTCCTATGACGCCTGAAGCTTTCTTT. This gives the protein CASSPMTPEAFF.

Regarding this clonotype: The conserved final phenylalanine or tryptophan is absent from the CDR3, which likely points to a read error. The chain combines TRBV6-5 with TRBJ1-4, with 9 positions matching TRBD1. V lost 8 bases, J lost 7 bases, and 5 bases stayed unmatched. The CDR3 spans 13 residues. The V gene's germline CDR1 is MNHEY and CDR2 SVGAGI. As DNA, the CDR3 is TGTGCCAGCTCCACAGGGGGCGGTGAAAAACTGTTTATT. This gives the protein CASSTGGGEKLFI.

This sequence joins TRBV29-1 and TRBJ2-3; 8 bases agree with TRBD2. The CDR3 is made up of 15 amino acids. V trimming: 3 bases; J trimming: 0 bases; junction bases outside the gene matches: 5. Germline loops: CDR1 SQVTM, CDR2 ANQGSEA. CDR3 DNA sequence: TGCAGCGTTGAGGTCCAGCGGGGGAGCACAGATACGCAGTATTTT. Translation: CSVEVQRGSTDTQYF.

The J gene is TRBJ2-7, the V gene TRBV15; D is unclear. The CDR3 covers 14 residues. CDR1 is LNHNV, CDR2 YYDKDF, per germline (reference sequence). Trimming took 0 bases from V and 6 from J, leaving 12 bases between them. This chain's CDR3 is CATSRDKTVGEQYF. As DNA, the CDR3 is TGTGCCACCAGCAGAGATAAGACCGTAGGCGAGCAGTACTTC.

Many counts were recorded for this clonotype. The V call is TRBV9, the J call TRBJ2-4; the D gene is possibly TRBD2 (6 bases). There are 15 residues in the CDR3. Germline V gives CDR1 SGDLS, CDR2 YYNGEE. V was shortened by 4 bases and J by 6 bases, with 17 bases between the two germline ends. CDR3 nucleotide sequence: TGTGCCAGCAGCCCCCGGGGAGGCCGAGGAAACATTCAGTACTTC. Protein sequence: CASSPRGGRGNIQYF.

This CDR3 is CASSFGVDLYEQYF. In nucleotides, the CDR3 is TGTGCCAGCAGCTTTGGGGTAGATCTGTACGAGCAGTACTTC. This chain joins TRBV7-6 and TRBJ2-7, with D uncertain. With 3 bases removed from V and 4 bases from J, the gap between germline ends came to 13 bases. Germline lookup yields CDR1 SGHVS and CDR2 FNYEAQ. CDR3 length: 14 residues.

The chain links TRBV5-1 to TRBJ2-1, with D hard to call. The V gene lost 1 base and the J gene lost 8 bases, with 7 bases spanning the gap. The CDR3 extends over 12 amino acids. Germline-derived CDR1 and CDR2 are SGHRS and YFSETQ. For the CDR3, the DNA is TGCGCCAGCAGCTTGCCGGAGCATGAGCAGTTCTTC. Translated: CASSLPEHEQFF.

In DNA, the CDR3 is TGTGCCAGCAGCTTAGAACGGTTACTAGCGGGAGACTCCGAGCAGTACTTC. Protein: CASSLERLLAGDSEQYF. The gene calls are TRBV11-1 and TRBJ2-7; 11 nucleotides agree with TRBD2. CDR1 and CDR2 from the germline V gene are SGHAT and FQDESV (reference sequence). With V trimmed by 1 base and J by 6 bases, 11 bases remained unmatched. The CDR3 is 17 residues long.

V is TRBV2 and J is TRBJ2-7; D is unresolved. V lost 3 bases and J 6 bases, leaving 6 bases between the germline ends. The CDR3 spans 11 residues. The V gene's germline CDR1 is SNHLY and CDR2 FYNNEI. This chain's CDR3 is CASSDFSEQYF. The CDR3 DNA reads TGTGCCAGCAGTGACTTTAGCGAGCAGTACTTC. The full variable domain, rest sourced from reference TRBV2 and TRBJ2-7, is EPEVTQTPSHQVTQMGQEVILRCVPISNHLYFYWYRQILGQKVEFLVSFYNNEISEKSEIFDDQFSVERPDGSNFTLKIRSTKLEDSAMYFCASSDFSEQYFGPGTRLTVT.

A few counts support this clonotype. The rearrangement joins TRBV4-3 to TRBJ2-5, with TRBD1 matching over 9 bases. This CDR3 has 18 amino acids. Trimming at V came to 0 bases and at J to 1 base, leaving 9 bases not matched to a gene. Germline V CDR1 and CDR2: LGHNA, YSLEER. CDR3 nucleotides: TGCGCCAGCAGCCAAGATCTGACAGGGGGGAATCCCCAAGAGACCCAGTACTTC. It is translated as CASSQDLTGGNPQETQYF.

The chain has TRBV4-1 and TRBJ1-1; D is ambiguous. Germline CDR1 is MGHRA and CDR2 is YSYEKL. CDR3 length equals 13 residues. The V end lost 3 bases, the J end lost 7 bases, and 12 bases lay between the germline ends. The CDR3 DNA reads TGCGCCAGCAGCCACGGAACCCGGAATGAAGCTTTCTTT. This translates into CASSHGTRNEAFF.

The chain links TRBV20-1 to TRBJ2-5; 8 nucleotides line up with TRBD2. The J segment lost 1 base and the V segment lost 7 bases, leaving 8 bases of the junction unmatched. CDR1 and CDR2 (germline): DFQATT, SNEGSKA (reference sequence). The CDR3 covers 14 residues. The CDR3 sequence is CSVKTSGFQETQYF. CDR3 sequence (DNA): TGCAGTGTCAAAACTAGCGGATTCCAAGAGACCCAGTACTTC.

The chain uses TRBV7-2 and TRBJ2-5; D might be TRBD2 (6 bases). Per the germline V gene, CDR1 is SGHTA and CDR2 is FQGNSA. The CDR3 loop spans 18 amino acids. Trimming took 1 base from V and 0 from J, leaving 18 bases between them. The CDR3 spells CASSLVPKLAGYQETQYF. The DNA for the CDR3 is TGTGCCAGCAGCTTAGTCCCCAAACTAGCCGGATACCAAGAGACCCAGTACTTC.

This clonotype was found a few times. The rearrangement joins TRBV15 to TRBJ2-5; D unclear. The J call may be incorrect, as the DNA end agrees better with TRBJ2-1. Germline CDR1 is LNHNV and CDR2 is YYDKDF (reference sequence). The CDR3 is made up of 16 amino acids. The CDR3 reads CATSPHGIMTNNEQFF. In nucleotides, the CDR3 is TGTGCCACCAGCCCCCATGGGATAATGACCAACAATGAGCAGTTCTTC.

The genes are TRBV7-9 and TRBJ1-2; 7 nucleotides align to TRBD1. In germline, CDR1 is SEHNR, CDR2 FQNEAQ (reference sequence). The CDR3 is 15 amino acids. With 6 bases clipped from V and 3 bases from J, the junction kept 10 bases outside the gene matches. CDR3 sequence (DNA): TGTGCCAGCAGTTTCCGACAGGGAGGAGACTATGGCTACACCTTC. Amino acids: CASSFRQGGDYGYTF.

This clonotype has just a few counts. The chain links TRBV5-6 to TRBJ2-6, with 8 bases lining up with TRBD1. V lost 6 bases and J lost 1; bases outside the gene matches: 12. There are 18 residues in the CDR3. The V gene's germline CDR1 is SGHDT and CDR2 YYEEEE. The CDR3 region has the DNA TGTGCCAGCAACTCTTGGGGCAGGGGGCCTTCTGGGGCCAACGTCCTGACTTTC. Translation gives CASNSWGRGPSGANVLTF.

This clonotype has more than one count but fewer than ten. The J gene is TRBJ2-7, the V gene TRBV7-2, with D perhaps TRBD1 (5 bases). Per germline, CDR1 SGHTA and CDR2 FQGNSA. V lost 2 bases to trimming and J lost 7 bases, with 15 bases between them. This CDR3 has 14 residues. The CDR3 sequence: CASSLMFQGWEQYF. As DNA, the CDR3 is TGTGCCAGCAGCTTAATGTTTCAGGGCTGGGAGCAGTACTTC.